These 27 T cell receptor beta chains came from one sample sequenced in a study of T cell repertoires in cytomegalovirus infection. TCRdb independently ran MiXCR on the reads; one entry per CDR3 protein. In the table there are 630,000 or so distinct CDR3 sequences, 20% to 25% of which are singletons. The sequencing input was CD8+ T cells from PBMCs. Receptors originate from a human donor in good health (CMV status not recorded). Some clones in this sample may be carry-over from other donors' samples.

In regard to this clonotype: A much bigger clone sits one base away, suggesting this may be a read error. J is TRBJ2-1 and V is TRBV28; D gene ambiguous. V lost 11 bases and J 4 bases, leaving 18 bases between the germline ends. The CDR3 totals 14 residues. Germline values: CDR1 MDHEN, CDR2 SYDVKM. CDR3 bases: TGTGCCGGCATTTCCGTGGCAGCATACAATGAGCAGTTCTTC. Protein sequence: CAGISVAAYNEQFF.

The chain recombines TRBV6-2 or TRBV6-3 with TRBJ2-1, with unresolved D. The CDR3 extends over 15 amino acids. Germline CDR1 and CDR2: MNHEY and SVGEGT. Trimming took 0 bases from V and 6 from J, leaving 12 bases between them. The CDR3 loop is CASSYSPPGLNEQFF. The DNA of the CDR3 is TGTGCCAGCAGTTACTCCCCACCGGGCCTCAATGAGCAGTTCTTC.

The sample holds many counts of this clonotype. The chain has TRBV7-9 and TRBJ2-5, with D tentatively TRBD1 or TRBD2 (5 bases each). V was pared by 2 bases and J by 0 bases, with 10 bases between. The CDR3 loop spans 15 amino acids. Per germline, CDR1 SEHNR and CDR2 FQNEAQ (reference sequence). Here the CDR3 reads CASSLRGANQETQYF. CDR3 nucleotides: TGTGCCAGCAGCTTACGAGGGGCTAACCAAGAGACCCAGTACTTC.

This chain connects TRBV11-1 to TRBJ2-2; no clear D. CDR3 size: 16 residues. V shed 1 base and J shed 2 bases, with 11 bases lying between them. Per germline, CDR1 SGHAT and CDR2 FQDESV (reference sequence). This CDR3 is CASSLENRFNTGELFF. The CDR3 DNA follows: TGTGCCAGCAGCTTAGAAAACCGCTTCAACACCGGGGAGCTGTTTTTT.

This sequence joins TRBV29-1 and TRBJ1-1; D is undetermined. Germline CDR1 reads SQVTM; CDR2 reads ANQGSEA. The CDR3 contains 12 residues. V dropped 6 bases and J dropped 4 bases, with 12 bases sitting between them. CDR3 DNA: TGCAGCGTAGTCATGACGGGCACTGAAGCTTTCTTT. Encoded protein: CSVVMTGTEAFF. Variable domain in full (rest from reference TRBV29-1 and TRBJ1-1): SAVISQKPSRDICQRGTSLTIQCQVDSQVTMMFWYRQQPGQSLTLIATANQGSEATYESGFVIDKFPISRPNLTFSTLTVSNMSPEDSSIYLCSVVMTGTEAFFGQGTRLTVV.

This clonotype was counted only a few times. The V call is TRBV7-2, the J call TRBJ2-7; D possibly matches TRBD1 or TRBD2 (5 bases each). The V gene's germline CDR1 is SGHTA and CDR2 FQGNSA. Deletions cut 5 bases from V and 5 bases from J, with 10 bases between. The CDR3 extends over 12 amino acids. CDR3 region: CASSGTSHEQYV. CDR3 nucleotide sequence: TGTGCCAGCAGCGGGACCTCACACGAGCAGTACGTC.

The chain combines TRBV6-2 or TRBV6-3 with TRBJ2-3; D is undetermined. V lost 6 bases to trimming and J lost 7 bases, with 17 bases between them. Germline V CDR1 and CDR2: MNHEY, SVGEGT. There are 14 residues in the CDR3. The chain's CDR3 is CASSNSLLGNTQYF. Written as DNA, the CDR3 is TGTGCCAGCAGCAATAGTCTCTTAGGAAATACGCAGTATTTT.

This clonotype was counted at least ten times. J is TRBJ1-2 and V is TRBV7-9, with D unresolved. The CDR3 extends over 12 amino acids. With 0 bases removed from V and 6 bases from J, the gap between germline ends came to 5 bases. CDR1 and CDR2 from the germline V gene are SEHNR and FQNEAQ (reference sequence). The CDR3 protein is CASSLAGNGYTF. Written as DNA, the CDR3 is TGTGCCAGCAGCTTAGCAGGGAATGGCTACACCTTC.

V usage is TRBV6-6 and J usage is TRBJ1-1; a weak D match, TRBD1 (5 bases). Deletions cut 6 bases from V and 13 bases from J, with 18 bases between. This CDR3 is built from 12 residues. Germline V gives CDR1 MNHNY, CDR2 SVGAGI (reference sequence). The CDR3 sequence: CASSSGTLDGFF. The DNA of the CDR3 is TGTGCCAGCAGCTCCGGGACGCTCGACGGTTTCTTT.

This clonotype was seen once. The chain links TRBV6-4 to TRBJ1-1; D is unresolved. From germline, CDR1 is MRHNA and CDR2 SNTAGT. The CDR3 is 12 amino acids. V was trimmed by 7 bases and J by 7 bases, leaving 13 bases between them. The CDR3 is CASKGGSNEAFF. Here the CDR3 DNA reads TGTGCCAGCAAAGGTGGGAGCAATGAAGCTTTCTTT.

This clonotype was seen ten or more times. V and J are TRBV6-2 or TRBV6-3 and TRBJ1-5; D is ambiguous. Germline V gene sequence: CDR1 MNHEY, CDR2 SVGEGT. This CDR3 comprises 15 residues. V was pared by 8 bases and J by 4 bases, with 18 bases between. CDR3 region: CASLERAGRNQPQHF. The CDR3 coding sequence is TGTGCCAGCCTTGAAAGGGCAGGTCGTAATCAGCCCCAGCATTTT.

This clonotype showed up just a few times. V gene TRBV9 combines with J gene TRBJ2-3; D ambiguous. This CDR3 has 17 amino acids. The germline V gene encodes CDR1 SGDLS and CDR2 YYNGEE. V lost 0 bases, J lost 2 bases, and 16 bases lay in between. CDR3 nucleotides: TGTGCCAGCAGCGTAGAAGAAGAAGGGATGAACACAGATACGCAGTATTTT. Protein product: CASSVEEEGMNTDTQYF.

This clonotype came up a few times. The CDR3 DNA sequence: TGTGCCAGCAGGGGAAAGAGCACCGGGGAGCTGTTTTTT. It specifies CASRGKSTGELFF. The chain has TRBV7-9 and TRBJ2-2, with D hard to call. There are 13 residues in the CDR3. The germline V and J ends were trimmed by 6 bases and 4 bases, with 9 bases remaining between them. Germline-derived CDR1 and CDR2 are SEHNR and FQNEAQ (reference sequence). Full variable domain (outside the CDR3, taken from reference TRBV7-9 and TRBJ2-2): DTGVSQNPRHKITKRGQNVTFRCDPISEHNRLYWYRQTLGQGPEFLTYFQNEAQLEKSRLLSDRFSAERPKGSFSTLEIQRTEQGDSAMYLCASRGKSTGELFFGEGSRLTVL.

This clonotype was picked up many times. The chain has TRBV6-5 and TRBJ2-1; 11 bases map to TRBD1. The CDR3 is made up of 17 amino acids. Germline V CDR1 and CDR2: MNHEY, SVGAGI. J was trimmed by 0 bases and V by 1 base; bases with no gene match: 2. The CDR3 DNA follows: TGTGCCAGCAGTTACTATGGGACAGGGGGCTCCTACAATGAGCAGTTCTTC. Translated, it gives CASSYYGTGGSYNEQFF.

Points on this clonotype: Since a much larger clone is just one base distant, this may be a read error. This sequence joins TRBV7-2 and TRBJ1-1, with no clear D. Trimming cost V 4 bases and J 4 bases, with 19 bases left between them. This CDR3 contains 16 residues. Germline values: CDR1 SGHTA, CDR2 FQGNSA. Written as DNA, the CDR3 is TGTGCCAGCAGCTATAGGCTCCCGGGAGGGTCCACTGAAGCTTTCTTT. It is translated as CASSYRLPGGSTEAFF.

Turning to this clonotype: A clone one base away is much larger, so this may be a read error. V gene TRBV7-8 combines with J gene TRBJ2-6; no clear D. CDR1 SGHVS and CDR2 FQNEAQ come from the germline V gene. The CDR3 is 13 amino acids. CDR3 bases: TGTGTCAGCCCGCCCGTGGGGGCCAACGTCCTGACTTTC. Amino acids: CVSPPVGANVLTF.

The chain joins TRBV4-1 to TRBJ2-1; D unclear. Germline CDR1 reads MGHRA; CDR2 reads YSYEKL. The CDR3 extends over 14 amino acids. V lost 0 bases and J lost 6, with 9 bases in between. The CDR3 reads CASSQEGWGNEQFF. The CDR3 DNA reads TGCGCCAGCAGCCAAGAAGGGTGGGGCAATGAGCAGTTCTTC.

This clonotype came up many times. The genes are TRBV7-6 and TRBJ2-1; 7 bases line up with TRBD2. Per the germline V gene, CDR1 is SGHVS and CDR2 is FNYEAQ. The CDR3 is 13 amino acids. V shed 8 bases, J shed 8 bases, and the junction held 9 bases outside the gene matches. CDR3 protein: CASGGEGLYEQFF. In nucleotides, the CDR3 is TGTGCCAGCGGAGGGGAGGGGCTGTATGAGCAGTTCTTC.

This clonotype occurred many times. The chain is built from TRBV6-1 and TRBJ2-1; D may correspond to TRBD1 or TRBD2 (5 bases each). V was cut by 1 base and J by 2 bases, with 12 bases left in between. From germline, CDR1 is MNHNS and CDR2 SASEGT. CDR3 length equals 16 residues. The CDR3 DNA reads TGTGCCAGCAGTGAAGAGGAGTGGGGGACCTACAATGAGCAGTTCTTC. Residues: CASSEEEWGTYNEQFF.

This clonotype has only a few counts. J is TRBJ1-1 and V is TRBV5-1; D is perhaps TRBD1 (5 bases). Germline V gene lookup returns CDR1 SGHRS and CDR2 YFSETQ. Trimming stripped 4 bases from V and 4 bases from J, with 14 bases between. The CDR3 loop spans 14 amino acids. The CDR3 reads CASSLLQGATEAFF. CDR3 DNA sequence: TGCGCCAGCAGCCTTTTGCAGGGAGCCACTGAAGCTTTCTTT.

There are a few counts of this clonotype. This CDR3 reads CASSLGPLVSGANVLTF. In DNA, the CDR3 is TGTGCCAGCAGCTTGGGACCCCTGGTCTCTGGGGCCAACGTCCTGACTTTC. V and J are TRBV5-5 and TRBJ2-6; D unresolved. The V gene's germline CDR1 is SGHKS and CDR2 YYEKEE (reference sequence). There are 17 residues in the CDR3. V was shortened by 0 bases and J by 0 bases, with 10 bases between the two germline ends.

Many counts were recorded for this clonotype. The rearrangement joins TRBV11-3 to TRBJ2-1; no firm D call. V dropped 4 bases and J dropped 9 bases, with 10 bases sitting between them. The CDR3 spans 12 residues. From germline, CDR1 is SGHNT and CDR2 YENEEA. The CDR3 loop is CASSSIAVEQFF. The CDR3 nucleotides are TGTGCCAGCAGCTCCATAGCAGTTGAGCAGTTCTTC.

The rearrangement joins TRBV6-1 to TRBJ2-3; D remains unclear. Germline V lookup: CDR1 MNHNS, CDR2 SASEGT. Trimming stripped 5 bases from V and 4 bases from J, with 13 bases between. The CDR3 has 14 amino acids. The chain's CDR3 is CASSYATPADTQYF. CDR3 nucleotide sequence: TGTGCCAGCAGTTATGCGACTCCCGCAGATACGCAGTATTTT.

The chain couples TRBV6-5 to TRBJ2-2; a possible D gene is TRBD2 (6 bases). Germline lookup yields CDR1 MNHEY and CDR2 SVGAGI. The CDR3 consists of 15 residues. The germline V and J ends were trimmed by 2 bases and 6 bases, with 13 bases remaining between them. CDR3 in amino acids: CASSYGTPLSGELFF. CDR3 nucleotides: TGTGCCAGCAGTTACGGGACTCCACTTTCCGGGGAGCTGTTTTTT.

This clonotype was counted a few times. The chain employs TRBV19 and TRBJ1-1; possible D gene TRBD1, 6 bases. There are 13 residues in the CDR3. Germline CDR1 reads LNHDA; CDR2 reads SQIVND (reference sequence). Trimming removed 1 base from V and 6 bases from J, with 9 bases in between. CDR3 coding DNA: TGTGCCAGTAGTATAGCTAGGGGGGCTGAAGCTTTCTTT. Translation gives CASSIARGAEAFF.

This clonotype was seen many times. V gene TRBV7-6 combines with J gene TRBJ1-6, with TRBD1 identical over 8 bases. This CDR3 comprises 15 residues. From germline, CDR1 is SGHVS and CDR2 FNYEAQ. The junction had 6 bases not matched to a gene; V was cut back by 5 bases and J by 6 bases. CDR3 region: CASSPDRGINSPLHF. CDR3 coding DNA: TGTGCCAGCAGCCCTGACAGGGGAATTAATTCACCCCTCCACTTT. Using reference TRBV7-6 and TRBJ1-6 for the parts outside the CDR3, the full variable domain is GAGVSQSPRYKVTKRGQDVALRCDPISGHVSLYWYRQALGQGPEFLTYFNYEAQQDKSGLPNDRFSAERPEGSISTLTIQRTEQRDSAMYRCASSPDRGINSPLHFGNGTRLTVT.

This clonotype was picked up a small number of times. The chain recombines TRBV15 with TRBJ2-5; 10 bases align to TRBD2. The ends lost 8 bases at V and 2 bases at J; junction bases unmatched: 8. This CDR3 has 15 residues. CDR1 LNHNV and CDR2 YYDKDF come from the germline V gene (reference sequence). CDR3 residues: CATGSGLAVQETQYF. CDR3 nucleotides: TGTGCCACCGGTAGCGGACTAGCGGTACAAGAGACCCAGTACTTC.